The source of this T cell receptor (beta chain) is a study of T-cell memory formation after mild COVID-19. Study-level information: TCR clusters mostly belonged to single donors.

About this clonotype: Its antigen is not identified.

Germline values: CDR1 DFQATT, CDR2 SNEGSKA (reference sequence). The CDR3 spans 12 residues. The V end lost 5 bases, the J end lost 3 bases, and 11 bases lay between the germline ends. Study-level points and caveats: A subset of responding clones appeared in pre-infection memory, suggesting cross-reactive memory joined. CD8+ contracting clones occupied EMRA, while CD4+ ones occupied mainly CM and EM.

In TCRdb, the 5' RACE reads were re-called with MiXCR into one record per CDR3 protein. The data show under 450,000 distinct CDR3 sequences, 20% to 25% seen once. Sequencing input: PBMCs or a T cell subset sorted from them (not recorded which). This TCR was sampled from a man aged 18 to 29 who had mild COVID-19 (a few samples of this study predate the infection). Cell type and time point are not known. The chain is built from TRBV20-1 and TRBJ2-7, with D possibly matching TRBD1 (5 bases). CDR3 loop: CSAAYDSYEQYF. The CDR3 bases are TGCAGTGCTGCTTATGACAGCTACGAGCAGTACTTC.